A single sample gave rise to the 29 T cell receptor beta chains below, sequenced in a study of Ad26.COV2.S vaccination and SARS-CoV-2 variants. The assay was immunoSEQ multiplex PCR, and TCRdb's table has in-frame clones only and misses some. The repertoire holds hundreds of thousands of clones, with 80% to 90% as singletons. Treatment defined: 15 to 20 received Ad26.COV2.S at low or high dose, single or two shots; about 5 received placebo; per-sample allocation not given. On day 63 after the first injection, vaccine and placebo recipients gave samples. The source was peripheral blood, collected in a trial of Ad26.COV2.S vaccine versus placebo. These receptor sequences come from a person aged 18 to 59 who received the Ad26.COV2.S COVID-19 vaccine or a placebo.

The rearrangement links TRBV7-2 to TRBJ1-1, with a weak D call TRBD1 (6 bases). Between the trimmed V and J ends, which lost 1 base and 8 bases, there was a span of 20 bases. The CDR3 runs 16 residues. The germline V gene has CDR1 SGHTA and CDR2 FQGNSA. The CDR3 region has the DNA TGTGCCAGCAGCTTAGTCACCGGGGGCCGGGGGGTCGAAGCTTTCTTT. This codes for CASSLVTGGRGVEAFF.

This clone was seen just once. V is TRBV11-2 and J is TRBJ1-1; no reliable D call. This CDR3 has 15 amino acids. V lost 2 bases and J 2 bases, leaving 12 bases between the germline ends. Germline V lookup: CDR1 SGHAT, CDR2 FQNNGV. The DNA of the CDR3 is TGTGCCAGCAGCTTAAAACGGGCCGGTAACACTGAAGCTTTCTTT. This encodes CASSLKRAGNTEAFF. Full variable domain (missing parts from reference TRBV11-2 and TRBJ1-1): EAGVAQSPRYKIIEKRQSVAFWCNPISGHATLYWYQQILGQGPKLLIQFQNNGVVDDSQLPKDRFSAERLKGVDSTLKIQPAKLEDSAVYLCASSLKRAGNTEAFFGQGTRLTVV.

V usage is TRBV19 and J usage is TRBJ1-1, with D possibly TRBD1 on 5 matching bases. Trimming cost V 5 bases and J 5 bases, with 15 bases left between them. Germline V CDR1 and CDR2: LNHDA, SQIVND (reference sequence). The CDR3 runs 14 residues. Here the CDR3 DNA reads TGTGCCAGTAGTGTCGCAGGGCGTGGGACTGAAGCTTTCTTT. This sequence encodes CASSVAGRGTEAFF.

This chain connects TRBV12-5 to TRBJ2-6; either TRBD1 or TRBD2 may fit D (5 bases each). CDR3 length: 15 amino acids. Germline V gene data show CDR1 as LGHNT and CDR2 as FRNRAP. Trimming cost V 1 base and J 4 bases, with 8 bases left between them. CDR3 coding DNA: TGTGCTAGTGGTTTGGCAGGGACCGGGGCCAACGTCCTGACTTTC. It specifies CASGLAGTGANVLTF.

The CDR3 DNA is TGTGCCAGCAGGACAGGGGTTTTCGACAATCAGCCCCAGCATTTT. Protein: CASRTGVFDNQPQHF. The rearrangement joins TRBV7-2 to TRBJ1-5, with 8 bases that match TRBD1. Germline CDR1 reads SGHTA; CDR2 reads FQGNSA. The trim removed 6 bases at V and 3 bases at J, leaving 7 bases unmatched. The CDR3 spans 15 residues.

The rearrangement uses TRBV15 and TRBJ1-2; 7 nucleotides match TRBD1. Trimming took 3 bases from V and 2 from J; bases not matched to a gene: 9. The CDR3 is 16 residues long. Germline V gene data show CDR1 as LNHNV and CDR2 as YYDKDF (reference sequence). The CDR3 is CATSRDPRQGNYGYTF. The CDR3 bases are TGTGCCACCAGCAGGGACCCACGACAGGGAAACTATGGCTACACCTTC.

This chain links TRBV5-8 with TRBJ2-1, with 8 bases lining up with TRBD1. With 2 bases clipped from V and 4 bases from J, the junction kept 5 bases outside the gene matches. Germline V gene data show CDR1 as SGHTS and CDR2 as YDEGEE. The CDR3 has 15 residues. The CDR3 loop is CASSLGQGQYNEQFF. The CDR3 DNA is TGTGCCAGCAGCTTAGGACAGGGACAATACAATGAGCAGTTCTTC. The full variable domain, completed using reference TRBV5-8 and TRBJ2-1, is EAGVTQSPTHLIKTRGQQATLRCSPISGHTSVYWYQQALGLGLQFLLWYDEGEERNRGNFPPRFSGRQFPNYSSELNVNALELEDSALYLCASSLGQGQYNEQFFGPGTRLTVL.

This chain uses TRBV6-5 with TRBJ1-2, with D perhaps TRBD1 (5 bases). The CDR3 extends over 13 amino acids. Trimming left V 5 bases short and J 7 bases short, with 14 bases between. Looked up from germline, CDR1 is MNHEY and CDR2 is SVGAGI. CDR3 nucleotide sequence: TGTGCCAGCAGTACCGGGACCTGGGGTGGCTACACCTTC. Its protein is CASSTGTWGGYTF.

This clone was found a few times. This chain connects TRBV4-3 to TRBJ1-1, with D possibly TRBD1 on 5 matching bases. CDR1 is LGHNA, CDR2 YSLEER, per germline. The ends were cut back, 6 bases at V and 1 base at J, with 12 bases in the middle. This CDR3 comprises 14 residues. The CDR3 DNA reads TGCGCCAGCAGTCCTCATACAGGGAACACTGAAGCTTTCTTT. Residues: CASSPHTGNTEAFF.

This chain links TRBV7-8 with TRBJ2-7; 8 bases map to TRBD2. Trimming removed 7 bases from V and 0 bases from J; junction bases left unmatched: 5. CDR1 is SGHVS and CDR2 is FQNEAQ in the germline V gene. CDR3 length equals 14 residues. The CDR3 reads CASIAGSGSYEQYF. The CDR3 coding sequence is TGTGCCAGCATAGCGGGGTCGGGCTCCTACGAGCAGTACTTC. Together with reference TRBV7-8 and TRBJ2-7, the CDR3 gives the full variable domain: GAGVSQSPRYKVAKRGQDVALRCDPISGHVSLFWYQQALGQGPEFLTYFQNEAQLDKSGLPSDRFFAERPEGSVSTLKIQRTQQEDSAVYLCASIAGSGSYEQYFGPGTRLTVT.

This rearrangement joins TRBV19 to TRBJ2-7, with 14 bases aligning to TRBD2. Germline CDR1 LNHDA, CDR2 SQIVND (reference sequence). Unmatched junction bases numbered 5, after V lost 7 bases and J lost 0 bases. The CDR3 is made up of 16 amino acids. The CDR3 region has the DNA TGTGCCAGTAAAGGGACTAGCGGGGGAACCTCCTACGAGCAGTACTTC. This encodes CASKGTSGGTSYEQYF.

The rearrangement joins TRBV3-1 (or the pseudogene TRBV3-2) to TRBJ2-1, with D hard to call. Trimming pared 4 bases from V and 6 bases from J, leaving 10 bases between. Germline assignment: CDR1 LGHDT and CDR2 YNNKEL (reference sequence). The CDR3 extends over 13 amino acids. The CDR3 DNA is TGTGCCAGCAGCCTACATACGGGCAATGAGCAGTTCTTC. This translates into CASSLHTGNEQFF.

The V call is TRBV9, the J call TRBJ1-6; D ambiguous. Germline V CDR1 and CDR2: SGDLS, YYNGEE. CDR3 size: 11 residues. The V end was cut by 7 bases, the J end by 8 bases, with 7 bases between. The CDR3 is CASGEDSPLHF. CDR3 bases: TGTGCCAGCGGAGAAGATTCACCCCTCCACTTT.

This clone has a single count. The V call is TRBV29-1, the J call TRBJ1-1, with TRBD1 as a possible D gene (6 bases). Trimming shortened V by 7 bases and J by 4 bases, and 16 bases separated the two germline ends. There are 13 residues in the CDR3. Germline assignment: CDR1 SQVTM and CDR2 ANQGSEA. CDR3 region: CSGRQAPGTEAFF. For the CDR3, the DNA is TGCAGCGGCCGACAGGCCCCCGGCACTGAAGCTTTCTTT. The variable domain in full, with the rest retrieved from reference TRBV29-1 and TRBJ1-1, is SAVISQKPSRDICQRGTSLTIQCQVDSQVTMMFWYRQQPGQSLTLIATANQGSEATYESGFVIDKFPISRPNLTFSTLTVSNMSPEDSSIYLCSGRQAPGTEAFFGQGTRLTVV.

This chain uses TRBV5-4 with TRBJ1-2; D ambiguous. V was pared by 4 bases and J by 2 bases, with 9 bases between. The CDR3 runs to 13 residues. The V gene's germline CDR1 is SGHNT and CDR2 YYREEE (reference sequence). The CDR3 loop reads CASSGSENYGYTF. CDR3 sequence (DNA): TGTGCCAGCAGCGGTTCAGAGAACTATGGCTACACCTTC.

This clone appeared once. The chain couples TRBV4-1 to TRBJ1-1; D not resolved. Germline V gene lookup returns CDR1 MGHRA and CDR2 YSYEKL. The CDR3 is 15 amino acids. V was pared by 0 bases and J by 2 bases, with 10 bases between. The CDR3: CASSQDVVGNTEAFF. CDR3 coding DNA: TGCGCCAGCAGCCAAGATGTGGTGGGAAACACTGAAGCTTTCTTT.

This chain joins TRBV15 and TRBJ2-7, with TRBD1 matching 8 bases. The V segment lost 4 bases and the J segment 4 bases; nucleotides outside the gene matches: 12. The germline CDR1 and CDR2 sequences are LNHNV and YYDKDF (reference sequence). This CDR3 is 16 amino acids long. The CDR3 nucleotides read TGTGCCACCAGCACTAGGGGGACGACAGGGGTGTACGAGCAGTACTTC. Protein sequence: CATSTRGTTGVYEQYF.

The rearrangement links TRBV24-1 to TRBJ1-2, with D unresolved. This CDR3 has 13 amino acids. Trimming took off 8 bases at V and 3 bases at J, with 12 bases between the two ends. Germline assignment: CDR1 KGHDR and CDR2 SFDVKD. The CDR3 region has the DNA TGTGCCACCAAGCCTGAAAGTGACTATGGCTACACCTTC. Protein product: CATKPESDYGYTF.

The sample holds one count of this clone. For the CDR3, the DNA is TGTGCCAGCAAGATAGGGCGGTGGAACACTGAAGCTTTCTTT. This translates into CASKIGRWNTEAFF. The J gene is TRBJ1-1, the V gene TRBV11-1, with D unclear. V lost 7 bases and J 1 base, leaving 13 bases between the germline ends. The CDR3 runs to 14 residues. The germline V gene encodes CDR1 SGHAT and CDR2 FQDESV (reference sequence).

The chain has TRBV14 and TRBJ2-7, with D perhaps being TRBD1 or TRBD2 (5 bases each). Germline V gene data show CDR1 as SGHDN and CDR2 as FVKESK. Trimming cost V 4 bases and J 3 bases, with 13 bases left between them. The CDR3 is 14 residues long. The CDR3: CASSPRRGDYEQYF. The CDR3 nucleotides read TGTGCCAGCAGCCCCCGCAGAGGGGACTACGAGCAGTACTTC.

This chain joins TRBV14 and TRBJ1-6; D not resolved. V gave up 2 bases and J gave up 5 bases, with 10 bases separating them. The CDR3 has 15 amino acids. Germline V CDR1 and CDR2: SGHDN, FVKESK. CDR3 loop: CASSQIKGNNSPLHF. As DNA, the CDR3 is TGTGCCAGCAGCCAAATAAAAGGGAATAATTCACCCCTCCACTTT. The whole variable domain, filled in from reference TRBV14 and TRBJ1-6, reads EAGVTQFPSHSVIEKGQTVTLRCDPISGHDNLYWYRRVMGKEIKFLLHFVKESKQDESGMPNNRFLAERTGGTYSTLKVQPAELEDSGVYFCASSQIKGNNSPLHFGNGTRLTVT.

The chain has TRBV4-1 and TRBJ1-3; D possibly corresponds to TRBD1 (6 bases). CDR3 length equals 17 residues. Germline loops: CDR1 MGHRA, CDR2 YSYEKL. V was cut by 2 bases and J by 0 bases, with 14 bases left in between. CDR3 coding DNA: TGCGCCAGCAGCCAAAGTCCCGGACAGAACTCTGGAAACACCATATATTTT. Protein sequence: CASSQSPGQNSGNTIYF.

This clone was counted a few times. The rearrangement joins TRBV9 to TRBJ1-3; D is undetermined. This CDR3 has 15 residues. Germline V gene sequence: CDR1 SGDLS, CDR2 YYNGEE. V lost 1 base and J lost 2, with 10 bases in between. DNA for the CDR3: TGTGCCAGCAGCGTACAGGAAACTCCTGGAAACACCATATATTTT. Translation gives CASSVQETPGNTIYF.

The chain couples TRBV11-3 to TRBJ2-3; D possibly corresponds to TRBD1 (6 bases). The CDR3 runs 14 residues. The V and J ends lost 1 base and 3 bases respectively, with 8 bases between them. In germline, CDR1 is SGHNT, CDR2 YENEEA. CDR3 protein: CASSLGQVTDTQYF. The DNA of the CDR3 is TGTGCCAGCAGCTTAGGACAGGTGACAGATACGCAGTATTTT.

The V and J genes are TRBV5-1 and TRBJ2-7; D not resolved. Germline V lookup: CDR1 SGHRS, CDR2 YFSETQ. With 4 bases removed from V and 2 bases from J, the gap between germline ends came to 16 bases. The CDR3 runs to 15 residues. The DNA of the CDR3 is TGCGCCAGCAGCCTTGGTATCGGGCCAACCTACGAGCAGTACTTC. Translated: CASSLGIGPTYEQYF.

The chain is built from TRBV6-5 and TRBJ1-2; 9 nucleotides agree with TRBD1. Germline CDR1 and CDR2: MNHEY and SVGAGI. The V segment lost 6 bases and the J segment 4 bases; nucleotides outside the gene matches: 6. This CDR3 region has 14 residues. The DNA for the CDR3 is TGTGCCAGCAGGGGGACAGGGACCCTCTATGGCTACACCTTC. It yields the protein CASRGTGTLYGYTF.

The chain uses TRBV6-5 and TRBJ1-4, with D perhaps matching TRBD1 (5 bases). The CDR3 is 14 amino acids. Trimming stripped 7 bases from V and 5 bases from J, with 14 bases between. The germline CDR1 and CDR2 sequences are MNHEY and SVGAGI. The chain's CDR3 is CASKRGGSNEKLFF. CDR3 in DNA: TGTGCCAGCAAAAGGGGAGGATCAAATGAAAAACTGTTTTTT.

This chain connects TRBV3-1 (or the pseudogene TRBV3-2) to TRBJ1-1, with D perhaps matching TRBD1 (6 bases). V was trimmed by 4 bases and J by 3 bases, leaving 18 bases between them. The CDR3 totals 16 residues. Per germline, CDR1 LGHDT and CDR2 YNNKEL (reference sequence). CDR3: CASSLRGGPWDTEAFF. DNA for the CDR3: TGTGCCAGCAGCCTTCGAGGGGGGCCCTGGGACACTGAAGCTTTCTTT.

This chain links TRBV7-2 with TRBJ2-5; no clear D. The CDR3 runs 14 residues. Trimming removed 2 bases from V and 5 bases from J, with 12 bases in between. Germline CDR1 is SGHTA and CDR2 is FQGNSA. CDR3 residues: CASSLTAVIETQYF. In DNA, the CDR3 is TGTGCCAGCAGCTTAACTGCAGTGATCGAGACCCAGTACTTC.